The 19 T cell receptor beta chains reported below all come from one sample, sequenced in a study of blood T cells in healthy people across ages. Combining a sample-barcoded 5' primer with a J-beta primer mix, a second PCR ran for roughly 7 to 12 cycles. TCRdb processed the 5' RACE reads anew with MiXCR; each CDR3 protein has one entry. The sample includes 850,000 to 1,300,000 distinct CDR3 sequences, roughly 45% of them seen just once. Sequenced sample: blood. The receptors were sampled from a woman aged 60-75 years in good health.

The chain recombines TRBV29-1 with TRBJ1-1, with a possible D match to TRBD1 (5 bases). The germline V and J ends were trimmed by 5 bases and 5 bases, with 15 bases remaining between them. The CDR3 totals 13 residues. Germline CDR1 reads SQVTM; CDR2 reads ANQGSEA. The CDR3 spells CSVSRAKGTEAFF. CDR3 sequence (DNA): TGCAGCGTTTCCAGGGCGAAGGGTACTGAAGCTTTCTTT.

For this clonotype: This may stem from a read error, because a much larger clone lies one nucleotide away. J is TRBJ2-7 and V is TRBV10-1, with 9 bases fitting TRBD1. Germline V gives CDR1 WNHNN, CDR2 SYGVQD (reference sequence). The CDR3 spans 13 residues. Trimming took 8 bases from V and 5 from J; bases not matched to a gene: 7. This chain's CDR3 is CASLFGDRDEQYF. CDR3 bases: TGCGCCAGCCTCTTTGGGGACAGGGACGAGCAGTACTTC.

This clonotype was counted a few times. V gene TRBV13 combines with J gene TRBJ2-1; D unresolved. V was shortened by 5 bases and J by 9 bases, with 11 bases between the two germline ends. There are 12 residues in the CDR3. Germline CDR1 is PRHDT and CDR2 is FYEKMQ (reference sequence). This CDR3 reads CASSESGTEQFF. CDR3 nucleotide sequence: TGTGCCAGCAGCGAATCGGGTACTGAGCAGTTCTTC.

The rearrangement uses TRBV7-2 and TRBJ1-5; no clear D gene. This CDR3 comprises 12 residues. Germline V lookup: CDR1 SGHTA, CDR2 FQGNSA. The V and J ends lost 5 bases and 6 bases respectively, with 8 bases between them. CDR3 sequence: CASSPPGQPQHF. DNA of the CDR3: TGTGCCAGCAGCCCCCCCGGTCAGCCCCAGCATTTT. Together with reference TRBV7-2 and TRBJ1-5, the CDR3 gives the full variable domain: GAGVSQSPSNKVTEKGKDVELRCDPISGHTALYWYRQSLGQGLEFLIYFQGNSAPDKSGLPSDRFSAERTGGSVSTLTIQRTQQEDSAVYLCASSPPGQPQHFGDGTRLSIL.

This chain joins TRBV2 and TRBJ2-1; 9 nucleotides match TRBD2. Trimming at V came to 5 bases and at J to 3 bases, leaving 8 bases not matched to a gene. The germline V gene has CDR1 SNHLY and CDR2 FYNNEI. The CDR3 covers 16 residues. CDR3 in amino acids: CASSRGTSSRYNEQFF. The CDR3 nucleotides are TGTGCCAGCAGTAGGGGGACTAGCAGTCGCTACAATGAGCAGTTCTTC.

This clonotype was counted between two and nine times. The chain has TRBV4-1 and TRBJ2-1; D ambiguous. Germline V CDR1 and CDR2: MGHRA, YSYEKL. This CDR3 has 11 residues. V dropped 3 bases and J dropped 8 bases, with 5 bases sitting between them. For the CDR3, the DNA is TGCGCCAGCAGCCAGTTTTATGAGCAGTTCTTC. It codes for CASSQFYEQFF.

The J gene is TRBJ1-3, the V gene TRBV20-1, with 10 bases aligning to TRBD1. Unmatched junction bases numbered 6, after V lost 0 bases and J lost 4 bases. This CDR3 has 16 amino acids. Germline V CDR1 and CDR2: DFQATT, SNEGSKA (reference sequence). CDR3 bases: TGCAGTGCTAGAGAATTTGGGACAGGGGCCGGAAACACCATATATTTT. Translating gives CSAREFGTGAGNTIYF.

V and J are TRBV7-9 and TRBJ1-1; unclear D gene. This CDR3 is built from 11 residues. Trimming took off 8 bases at V and 0 bases at J, with 4 bases between the two ends. Per the germline V gene, CDR1 is SEHNR and CDR2 is FQNEAQ (reference sequence). CDR3 coding DNA: TGTGCCAGCGTTTTGAACACTGAAGCTTTCTTT. This translates into CASVLNTEAFF.

Only one count was recorded for this clonotype. It may be a read error: a sequence one base away is much more abundant. Without the conserved terminal phenylalanine or tryptophan, this CDR3 likely stems from a read error. The chain uses TRBV12-3 or TRBV12-4 and TRBJ2-3; 11 nucleotides agree with TRBD1. J gave up 4 bases and V 7 bases, and 7 bases lay outside the gene matches. There are 15 residues in the CDR3. CDR3 protein: CASKWTGGMSDTQYL. For the CDR3, the DNA is TGTGCCAGCAAATGGACAGGGGGCATGTCAGATACGCAGTATTTA.

This clonotype was detected a few times. This chain joins TRBV10-3 and TRBJ1-5; 9 bases fit TRBD1. The germline gives CDR1 ENHRY, CDR2 SYGVKD. The CDR3 is made up of 13 amino acids. With 4 bases clipped from V and 5 bases from J, the junction kept 0 bases outside the gene matches. In DNA, the CDR3 is TGTGCCATCAGTGGACAGGGGGATCAGCCCCAGCATTTT. Translation gives CAISGQGDQPQHF.

CDR3 protein: CASGLTTGSYNEQFF. For the CDR3, the DNA is TGTGCTAGTGGTTTGACCACAGGGTCCTACAATGAGCAGTTCTTC. The chain links TRBV12-5 to TRBJ2-1, with a tentative D call TRBD1 (6 bases). Germline CDR1 LGHNT, CDR2 FRNRAP. Trimming pared 2 bases from V and 1 base from J, leaving 9 bases between. The length of the CDR3 is 15 residues.

This clonotype was observed a handful of times. The chain recombines TRBV12-3 or TRBV12-4 with TRBJ1-2; weak D call: TRBD1 (6 bases). This CDR3 region has 12 residues. V shed 6 bases and J shed 8 bases, with 13 bases lying between them. CDR3 amino acids: CASSPGHQGYTF. CDR3 DNA sequence: TGTGCCAGCAGCCCGGGACACCAAGGCTACACCTTC.

This clonotype was recorded only once. One end of the junction is discordant with germline, which a read error may explain. V and J are TRBV24-1 and TRBJ1-2; D not certain. The germline V gene has CDR1 KGHDR and CDR2 SFDVKD. The CDR3 loop spans 13 amino acids. CDR3 nucleotides: TGTGCCACCAGTGATACGGGGTTTTATGGCTGCACCTTC. As protein: CATSDTGFYGCTF.

The gene calls are TRBV20-1 and TRBJ2-3; 9 bases are shared with TRBD2. CDR3 length: 14 amino acids. CDR1 DFQATT and CDR2 SNEGSKA come from the germline V gene (reference sequence). The V and J ends lost 5 bases and 5 bases, in that order; junction bases with no gene match: 8. The CDR3 DNA sequence: TGCAGTGCTGCTAGCGGGATAGACCTAGATACGCAGTATTTT. This codes for CSAASGIDLDTQYF.

With respect to this clonotype: Sequence at one end of the junction differs from germline and may be a read error. The chain carries TRBV20-1 and TRBJ1-2; 10 nucleotides agree with TRBD1. Per germline, CDR1 DFQATT and CDR2 SNEGSKA (reference sequence). This CDR3 is 16 amino acids long. In DNA form, the CDR3 reads TGCAGTGCTAGAGCGACCGGGACAGGGGCCTACTATGGGTACACCTTC. It yields the protein CSARATGTGAYYGYTF.

This clonotype was observed a few times. The genes are TRBV28 and TRBJ2-7; 11 bases are shared with TRBD1. The CDR3 totals 15 residues. V lost 3 bases to trimming and J lost 3 bases; unmatched junction nucleotides: 4. The germline V gene encodes CDR1 MDHEN and CDR2 SYDVKM. The CDR3 loop is CASSFGTGGIYEQYF. The CDR3 DNA reads TGTGCCAGCAGTTTTGGGACAGGGGGTATCTACGAGCAGTACTTC.

This rearrangement joins TRBV20-1 to TRBJ1-1; tentative D call: TRBD1 (6 bases). V was shortened by 5 bases and J by 1 base, with 14 bases between the two germline ends. The CDR3 is 14 residues long. Germline CDR1 reads DFQATT; CDR2 reads SNEGSKA (reference sequence). The DNA for the CDR3 is TGCAGTGCTGCAAGATCGGGGGCGAACACTGAAGCTTTCTTT. Amino acids: CSAARSGANTEAFF.

The CDR3 region is CATGSAGRSYNEQFF. Here the CDR3 DNA reads TGTGCCACCGGTTCGGCGGGGAGGTCCTACAATGAGCAGTTCTTC. The chain employs TRBV10-3 and TRBJ2-1; possible D gene TRBD2, 6 bases. The V end was cut by 10 bases, the J end by 1 base, with 17 bases between. This CDR3 spans 15 amino acids. Germline V lookup: CDR1 ENHRY, CDR2 SYGVKD.

This clonotype was observed a few times. The chain combines TRBV7-9 with TRBJ2-4; D is tentatively TRBD1 or TRBD2 (6 bases each). The J call could be wrong; TRBJ2-7 is a better fit for the DNA end. Germline V gene lookup returns CDR1 SEHNR and CDR2 FQNEAQ (reference sequence). The CDR3 extends over 16 amino acids. In DNA, the CDR3 is TGTGCCAGCAGCTTAGAGGGGGACTCCCCAGCCTACGAGCAGTACTTC. Translating gives CASSLEGDSPAYEQYF.